These 8 T cell receptor beta chains were sequenced from one sample in a study of cytomegalovirus exposure and HLA in healthy donors. The PCR used 60 Vbeta and 13 Jbeta primers. Produced via immunoSEQ multiplex PCR; TCRdb's table is partial and in-frame only. The sample records about 140,000 clones, 76% being singletons. Input material: PBMCs. These receptors were collected from a man aged 35-49 years in good health and CMV-seronegative.

The CDR3 DNA sequence: TGTGCCTGGAGTGCGGACAGGGGTTACGAGCAGTACTTC. Translation gives CAWSADRGYEQYF. The V gene is TRBV30, the J gene TRBJ2-7, with TRBD1 matching 9 bases. The CDR3 length is 13 residues. The junction had 2 bases not matched to a gene; V was cut back by 1 base and J by 4 bases. The germline V gene has CDR1 GTSNPN and CDR2 SVGIG (reference sequence).

The chain employs TRBV19 and TRBJ1-6, with 8 bases that match TRBD1. Per the germline V gene, CDR1 is LNHDA and CDR2 is SQIVND (reference sequence). The V gene end was trimmed by 4 bases and the J gene end by 3 bases; junction bases not matched to a gene: 5. The CDR3 runs 16 residues. The CDR3, as DNA: TGTGCCAGTAGTAGAAGACAGGGGCGCTATAATTCACCCCTCCACTTT. Protein sequence: CASSRRQGRYNSPLHF. Full variable domain (missing parts from reference TRBV19 and TRBJ1-6): DGGITQSPKYLFRKEGQNVTLSCEQNLNHDAMYWYRQDPGQGLRLIYYSQIVNDFQKGDIAEGYSVSREKKESFPLTVTSAQKNPTAFYLCASSRRQGRYNSPLHFGNGTRLTVT.

J is TRBJ2-3 and V is TRBV5-1; a weak D match, TRBD1 (5 bases). CDR3 length equals 15 residues. Germline values: CDR1 SGHRS, CDR2 YFSETQ. The ends were cut back, 0 bases at V and 0 bases at J, with 8 bases in the middle. In DNA form, the CDR3 reads TGCGCCAGCAGCTTGGGACAGTTAAGCACAGATACGCAGTATTTT. Translating it yields CASSLGQLSTDTQYF.

The rearrangement links TRBV5-1 to TRBJ1-1; D gene unclear. V lost 4 bases to trimming and J lost 1 base, with 8 bases between them. Germline V lookup: CDR1 SGHRS, CDR2 YFSETQ. The CDR3 extends over 13 amino acids. DNA of the CDR3: TGCGCCAGCAGCCTTCAGGAGAACACTGAAGCTTTCTTT. The encoded protein is CASSLQENTEAFF.

This clone was observed a handful of times. The V gene is TRBV6-5, the J gene TRBJ1-2, with TRBD1 matching 7 bases. The CDR3 is 13 amino acids. From germline, CDR1 is MNHEY and CDR2 SVGAGI. The junction had 9 bases not matched to a gene; V was cut back by 6 bases and J by 8 bases. In nucleotides, the CDR3 is TGTGCCAGCAGCCGAGGGGGCGCGGGGGGCTACACCTTC. Protein sequence: CASSRGGAGGYTF.

The chain is built from TRBV28 and TRBJ1-1; the match to TRBD1 covers 7 bases. With 4 bases clipped from V and 4 bases from J, the junction kept 6 bases outside the gene matches. CDR3 length equals 14 residues. Per germline, CDR1 MDHEN and CDR2 SYDVKM. This chain's CDR3 is CASSYAGGSTEAFF. The CDR3 coding sequence is TGTGCCAGCAGTTATGCAGGGGGGAGCACTGAAGCTTTCTTT.

The rearrangement links TRBV30 to TRBJ2-5; 10 bases map to TRBD2. Germline trimming cut 3 bases from V and 2 bases from J; bases unmatched to any gene: 6. Germline V gene sequence: CDR1 GTSNPN, CDR2 SVGIG (reference sequence). This CDR3 region has 15 residues. In DNA, the CDR3 is TGTGCCTGGAGGAGGGTACTAGCGGGGCAAGAGACCCAGTACTTC. It yields the protein CAWRRVLAGQETQYF.

The chain couples TRBV14 to TRBJ2-3; 10 bases match TRBD2. Looked up from germline, CDR1 is SGHDN and CDR2 is FVKESK. Trimming removed 4 bases from V and 0 bases from J; junction bases left unmatched: 4. This CDR3 has 16 amino acids. The CDR3, as DNA: TGTGCCAGCAGCCGCGGACTAGCGGCTAGCACAGATACGCAGTATTTT. As protein: CASSRGLAASTDTQYF.